Listed below are T cell receptor beta chains from one sample, sequenced in a study of response to subunit inactivated influenza vaccine. TCRdb recomputed calls from the RT-PCR reads with MiXCR, one row per CDR3 protein. The sample comprises 500,000 to 550,000 distinct CDR3 sequences, roughly 23% of which are singletons, and 2.5% to 3% rests with the top ten. These sequences were also reported in another study, on T cells expressing NK-cell markers.

The specimen comprised CD4+ T cells sorted from PBMCs, sampled approximately 13 days after vaccination. These receptor sequences come from a man between 45 and 60 years old who received an inactivated influenza vaccine. CDR3s include the opening cysteine and the closing phenylalanine or tryptophan. The D gene is left open where the match is weak. Some rows have no size entry. The others give once, few or many, or a class for an expanded clone.

j_call: TRBJ2-7; clone_size: NA; d_call: NA; v_call: TRBV12-3/TRBV12-4; cdr3_nt: TGTGCTTCTTCTCGGGCACTAGCCGAGCAGTACTTC; cdr3_aa: CASSRALAEQYF
j_call: TRBJ2-1; clone_size: NA; d_call: TRBD1; v_call: TRBV24-1; cdr3_nt: TGTGCCACCAGTGATCCCGGACAGGGTCCTTACAATGAGCAGTTCTTC; cdr3_aa: CATSDPGQGPYNEQFF
j_call: TRBJ1-4; clone_size: few; d_call: NA; v_call: TRBV5-4; cdr3_nt: TGTGCCAGCAGCTTGAATGGTGGGCGCGGGTTGGAAAAACTGTTTTTT; cdr3_aa: CASSLNGGRGLEKLFF
j_call: TRBJ2-1; clone_size: NA; d_call: TRBD2; v_call: TRBV24-1; cdr3_nt: TGTGCCACCAGTGATTTTCCTATCGGGGGGGGCTCCTACAATGAGCAGTTCTTC; cdr3_aa: CATSDFPIGGGSYNEQFF
j_call: TRBJ1-4; clone_size: few; d_call: NA; v_call: TRBV20-1; cdr3_nt: TGCAGTGCCGCCGCCGGGGGTTCTGAAAAACTGTTTTTT; cdr3_aa: CSAAAGGSEKLFF
j_call: TRBJ2-7; clone_size: NA; d_call: NA; v_call: TRBV6-1; cdr3_nt: TGTGCCAGCAGTGCCTCTCGGTATACCTACGAGCAGTACTTC; cdr3_aa: CASSASRYTYEQYF
j_call: TRBJ1-1; clone_size: many; d_call: NA; v_call: TRBV30; cdr3_nt: TGTGCCTGGAGTGGCGTGGCGTGGGCTGAAGCTTTCTTT; cdr3_aa: CAWSGVAWAEAFF
j_call: TRBJ2-5; clone_size: NA; d_call: TRBD2; v_call: TRBV20-1; cdr3_nt: TGCAGTGCTCCTAAACTAGCGAGAAACCAAGAGACCCAGTACTTC; cdr3_aa: CSAPKLARNQETQYF
j_call: TRBJ2-7; clone_size: NA; d_call: NA; v_call: TRBV25-1; cdr3_nt: TGTGCCAGCAGTGAATCAAGGGGTTACGTCAGCGAGCAGTACTTC; cdr3_aa: CASSESRGYVSEQYF
j_call: TRBJ2-2; clone_size: few; d_call: NA; v_call: TRBV29-1; cdr3_nt: TGCAGCGTTGACAGGGTTGGGTCCGGGGAGCTGTTTTTT; cdr3_aa: CSVDRVGSGELFF
j_call: TRBJ1-4; clone_size: few; d_call: TRBD1; v_call: TRBV5-1; cdr3_nt: TGCGCCAGCCGCACCGATTTTGACAGGGGATGGGGAAAACTGTTTTTT; cdr3_aa: CASRTDFDRGWGKLFF
j_call: TRBJ2-5; clone_size: few; d_call: NA; v_call: TRBV5-1; cdr3_nt: TGCGCCAGCAGCTTGGCCCTTAGTTGGCAAGAGACCCAGTACTTC; cdr3_aa: CASSLALSWQETQYF
j_call: TRBJ2-4; clone_size: once; d_call: TRBD2; v_call: TRBV28; cdr3_nt: TGTGTCAGCAGAATAGCGGGAGGCACCTCGGGAAAAGTTCAGTACTTC; cdr3_aa: CVSRIAGGTSGKVQYF